The TCR beta chain under discussion was sequenced for a study of CD8+ T cells in alopecia areata. Specified treatment: oral pan-JAK inhibitor, 5-10 mg twice daily. CDR1 and CDR2 from the germline V gene are SQVTM and ANQGSEA. The V end lost 7 bases, the J end lost 0 bases, and 13 bases lay between the germline ends. CDR3 length: 14 residues. Extraction and reverse transcription of RNA yielded cDNA as the sequencing template. Profiled with immunoSEQ multiplex PCR; TCRdb holds only in-frame clones, not every one. The data contain a few hundred thousand clones, approximately 70% of them singletons. Study-level results: Alopecia totalis/universalis scalp especially showed more expanded CD8+ clones than normal scalp.

A remark on this clone: The antigen remains undetermined.

The material sequenced was CD4+ T cells sorted from blood, taken between weeks 44 and 45, from a patient treated with tofacitinib. The origin of this receptor is a human donor with alopecia areata. The genes are TRBV29-1 and TRBJ2-4; perhaps TRBD1 as D (5 bases). The CDR3 protein is CSARQIEAKNIQYF. Written as DNA, the CDR3 is TGCAGCGCCAGACAGATCGAAGCCAAAAACATTCAGTACTTC.